This is a list of T cell receptor beta chains from one sample in a study of shared clonotypes between healthy human individuals. Using immunoSEQ multiplex PCR, the repertoire was profiled, and TCRdb retains in-frame clones only, with some absent. The data hold about 490,000 clones, with around 85% observed a single time. Sequenced input: PBMCs. These receptors were obtained from a woman aged 40 to 50 in good health. Some clones in this sample may be carry-over from other donors' samples. Each CDR3 is given with its conserved first and last residue. The D gene is left open where the match is weak. Clone size is given for some rows only: seen once, a few or many times, or a class if the clone is expanded.

clone_size	v_call	j_call	d_call	cdr3_nt	cdr3_aa
once	TRBV18	TRBJ2-5	-	TGTGCCAGCTCACCACGAAGGGCCGAGCTGCTGGAGACCCAGTACTTC	CASSPRRAELLETQYF
-	TRBV7-3	TRBJ2-7	TRBD1	TGTGCCAGCAGCGGAACCGGGACAGCGTACGAGCAGTACTTC	CASSGTGTAYEQYF
-	TRBV9	TRBJ2-2	-	TGTGCCAGCAGCGTAGTAGACACCGGGGAGCTGTTTTTT	CASSVVDTGELFF
-	TRBV28	TRBJ1-1	-	TGTGCCAGCAAGAAGGACGAGCTAACTGAAGCTTTCTTT	CASKKDELTEAFF
once	TRBV29-1	TRBJ1-3	-	TGCAGCGTTGCCGCCAGCTCTGGAAACACCATATATTTT	CSVAASSGNTIYF
-	TRBV28	TRBJ1-1	-	TGTGCCAGCAGAATGATCCGCCTTATGAACACTGAAGCTTTCTTT	CASRMIRLMNTEAFF
-	TRBV29-1	TRBJ1-1	-	TGCAGCGCAGGAACTCGCGACACTGAAGCTTTCTTT	CSAGTRDTEAFF
-	TRBV5-5	TRBJ2-1	-	TGTGCCAGCAGCTTAAGCCAGAACTCCTACAATGAGCAGTTCTTC	CASSLSQNSYNEQFF
-	TRBV7-8	TRBJ2-2	TRBD2	TGTGCCAGCAGCTCCCCTAGCGGGAGGCCTAACACCGGGGAGCTGTTTTTT	CASSSPSGRPNTGELFF
few	TRBV19	TRBJ2-7	TRBD1	TGTGCCAGTAGCCGGGACAGGGTCAACGAGCAGTACTTC	CASSRDRVNEQYF
-	TRBV19	TRBJ1-4	TRBD1	TGTGCCAGTAGATCCTGGACAGGAGAAAAACTGTTTTTT	CASRSWTGEKLFF
once	TRBV19	TRBJ2-4	-	TGTGCCAGTACCGACCTCCGTATTCAGTACTTC	CASTDLRIQYF
-	TRBV5-4	TRBJ2-7	TRBD2	TGTGCCAGCAGCTCAATGACTAGCGGGAGCTCGGAGCAGTACTTC	CASSSMTSGSSEQYF
few	TRBV28	TRBJ2-4	TRBD1	TGTGCCAGCAGTTTACCTCGGACAGGGAAATCCAAAAACATTCAGTACTTC	CASSLPRTGKSKNIQYF
once	TRBV28	TRBJ2-2	TRBD2	TGTGCCAGCAGTTCCCCCGGGACTAGCGACACCGGGGAGCTGTTTTTT	CASSSPGTSDTGELFF
-	TRBV7-8	TRBJ1-5	-	TGTGCCAGCAGCTTAGCGGGGGGATGGGGTCAGCCCCAGCATTTT	CASSLAGGWGQPQHF
-	TRBV6-1	TRBJ2-1	TRBD2	TGTGCCAGCAGCGCAGGACTAGCGGGGTACAATGAGCAGTTCTTC	CASSAGLAGYNEQFF
-	TRBV4-2	TRBJ2-3	TRBD2	TGTGCCAGCAGCCAAGAAGGCGGGAGTTCGGGAGATACGCAGTATTTT	CASSQEGGSSGDTQYF
many	TRBV10-3	TRBJ1-2	TRBD1	TGTGCCATCAGTGAGTGGGGGACAGGGAATGGCTACACCTTC	CAISEWGTGNGYTF
-	TRBV6-1	TRBJ2-1	TRBD1	TGTGCCAGCAGTGCACAGTCAGGGGGCTCCTACAATGAGCAGTTCTTC	CASSAQSGGSYNEQFF
-	TRBV7-9	TRBJ2-7	-	TGTGCCAGCAGCTTATCGGGGAACGAGCAGTACTTC	CASSLSGNEQYF
-	TRBV7-8	TRBJ2-7	TRBD2	TGTGCCAGCAGCAAACCGGGACTAGCGGGGGACTCCTACGAGCAGTACTTC	CASSKPGLAGDSYEQYF
-	TRBV30	TRBJ1-3	-	TGCGCATGGAGCCGAAGGGGGTTAGCTGGAAACACCATATATTTT	CAWSRRGLAGNTIYF
-	TRBV18	TRBJ2-7	TRBD1	TGTGCCAGCTCACTCACCTTCGACTACAGGGGTTACGAGCAGTACTTC	CASSLTFDYRGYEQYF
-	TRBV19	TRBJ2-5	-	TGTGCCAGTAGTACGGTCCCCCGGGAGACCCAGTACTTC	CASSTVPRETQYF
-	TRBV5-4	TRBJ2-5	TRBD2	TGTGCCAGCAGCTTGTGGGCTAGCGGGCCAGAGACCCAGTACTTC	CASSLWASGPETQYF
once	TRBV29-1	TRBJ2-4	TRBD1	TGCAGCGTTGCCTGGGGACAGGGCGGAAACATTCAGTACTTC	CSVAWGQGGNIQYF
-	TRBV6-5	TRBJ2-7	-	TGTGCCAGCAGTCCGGACCTTGGGGAGCAGTACTTC	CASSPDLGEQYF
few	TRBV6-8	TRBJ2-3	TRBD2	TGTGCTCCCTCGGCGGGAGGCGCAGATACGCAGTATTTT	CAPSAGGADTQYF
-	TRBV6-4	TRBJ2-1	TRBD2	TGTGCCAGCAGTGACTCTAGCGGGAGTGGGAACAATGAGCAGTTCTTC	CASSDSSGSGNNEQFF
-	TRBV7-2	TRBJ2-1	TRBD2	TGTGCCAGCAGCTTAGCGAGCGCGGGACTAGGTGAGCAGTTCTTC	CASSLASAGLGEQFF
-	TRBV28	TRBJ2-4	TRBD2	TGTGCCAGCAGGACCTTAGCGGGAGGCGGCATTCAGTACTTC	CASRTLAGGGIQYF
-	TRBV6-1	TRBJ2-7	TRBD1	TGTGCCAGCAGCCCGCCCGGGACAGGGTTTCACGAGCAGTACTTC	CASSPPGTGFHEQYF
-	TRBV30	TRBJ1-5	-	TGTGCCTGGAGTGGACGAGATAGCAATCAGCCCCAGCATTTT	CAWSGRDSNQPQHF
-	TRBV30	TRBJ2-7	TRBD2	TGTGCCTGCCGGACTAGCGGTTACTACGAGCAGTACTTC	CACRTSGYYEQYF
-	TRBV28	TRBJ2-2	-	TGTGCCAGCAGTTTCCCGGGGCCACGGAGCACCGGGGAGCTGTTTTTT	CASSFPGPRSTGELFF
-	TRBV7-9	TRBJ2-5	TRBD1	TGTGCCAGCATCGGGACAGGGGGCCGCCAAGAGACCCAGTACTTC	CASIGTGGRQETQYF
-	TRBV10-3	TRBJ2-3	TRBD1	TGTGCCATCAGTGATGGACAGGGAGCAGATACGCAGTATTTT	CAISDGQGADTQYF
-	TRBV4-1	TRBJ2-1	-	TGCGCCAGCAGCCAAGGAAGGGCGGGACGGCGGGAAAATGAGCAGTTCTTC	CASSQGRAGRRENEQFF